What follows describes a single T cell receptor (beta chain). This record belongs to a study of T cell responses to AZD1222 COVID-19 vaccine. This table comes from immunoSEQ multiplex PCR, and its TCRdb copy is limited to in-frame clones, with some not included. The sample records 96,000 or so clones, roughly 90% being singletons. V was pared by 5 bases and J by 2 bases, with 15 bases between. This CDR3 is built from 16 residues. CDR1 is MGHRA and CDR2 is YSYEKL in the germline V gene. This TCR derives from an adult in good health. V usage is TRBV4-1 and J usage is TRBJ2-2; tentatively, D is TRBD1 (6 bases). The input for sequencing was peripheral blood, taken on day 0 of AZD1222 vaccination. The CDR3 DNA reads as TGCGCCAGCAGCGGTAGAGAGGGGGTAAACACCGGGGAGCTGTTTTTT. Its translation: CASSGREGVNTGELFF.